Listed here are 20 T cell receptor beta chains from one sample, sequenced in a study of blood T cell repertoires in COVID-19. Repertoires were generated with immunoSEQ multiplex PCR, while TCRdb's copy carries only in-frame clones and drops some. The sample consists of about 270,000 clones, around 85% of them appearing once. Sequencing input: peripheral blood. The receptors were gathered from a woman in her fifties or sixties with active or convalescent COVID-19.

The V call is TRBV5-1, the J call TRBJ1-2, with D maybe TRBD1 (5 bases). This CDR3 is built from 15 residues. Trimming pared 0 bases from V and 8 bases from J, leaving 17 bases between. Germline V lookup: CDR1 SGHRS, CDR2 YFSETQ. CDR3 loop: CASSLGNQGTAGYTF. CDR3 nucleotides: TGCGCCAGCAGCTTGGGTAACCAGGGAACTGCGGGCTACACCTTC.

This chain connects TRBV11-3 to TRBJ1-1, with 7 bases matching TRBD1. This CDR3 spans 14 amino acids. Germline CDR1 SGHNT, CDR2 YENEEA. V trimming: 4 bases; J trimming: 4 bases; junction bases outside the gene matches: 6. For the CDR3, the DNA is TGTGCCAGCAGCTATCAGGGGGATACCACTGAAGCTTTCTTT. It translates to CASSYQGDTTEAFF. Full variable domain (rest looked up from reference TRBV11-3 and TRBJ1-1): EAGVVQSPRYKIIEKKQPVAFWCNPISGHNTLYWYLQNLGQGPELLIRYENEEAVDDSQLPKDRFSAERLKGVDSTLKIQPAELGDSAVYLCASSYQGDTTEAFFGQGTRLTVV.

The chain couples TRBV15 to TRBJ1-2; D is perhaps TRBD1 (5 bases). This CDR3 has 15 residues. The germline V gene has CDR1 LNHNV and CDR2 YYDKDF (reference sequence). V lost 3 bases, J lost 0 bases, and 11 bases lay in between. CDR3 loop: CATSRGLQTNYGYTF. The CDR3 nucleotides are TGTGCCACCAGCAGGGGACTTCAGACTAACTATGGCTACACCTTC.

The V and J genes are TRBV27 and TRBJ2-7; 7 positions agree with TRBD2. The germline CDR1 and CDR2 sequences are MNHEY and SMNVEV (reference sequence). The trim removed 4 bases at V and 0 bases at J, leaving 3 bases unmatched. The CDR3 totals 14 residues. CDR3 DNA sequence: TGTGCCAGCAGTTACGCGGGGGACTCCTACGAGCAGTACTTC. It is translated as CASSYAGDSYEQYF.

The chain employs TRBV4-2 and TRBJ2-7; no reliable D call. This CDR3 is 14 amino acids long. V was pared by 3 bases and J by 1 base, with 10 bases between. CDR1 and CDR2 (germline): LGHNA, YNFKEQ. Here the CDR3 DNA reads TGTGCCAGCAGCCAGCAGGCCGTTTCCTACGAGCAGTACTTC. This codes for CASSQQAVSYEQYF.

This sequence joins TRBV28 and TRBJ1-6, with 8 bases aligning to TRBD1. Germline CDR1 reads MDHEN; CDR2 reads SYDVKM. This CDR3 spans 15 amino acids. Losses at the gene ends were 9 bases for V and 6 bases for J; bases not matched to a gene: 10. CDR3: CASTTGAGANSPLHF. Written as DNA, the CDR3 is TGTGCCAGTACGACAGGGGCCGGGGCTAATTCACCCCTCCACTTT.

The chain recombines TRBV18 with TRBJ1-2; a possible D gene is TRBD1 (5 bases). Trimming stripped 3 bases from V and 2 bases from J, with 13 bases between. Per the germline V gene, CDR1 is KGHSH and CDR2 is LQKENI. CDR3 length: 15 residues. The CDR3 sequence is CASSPSSNRNYGYTF. CDR3 DNA sequence: TGTGCCAGCTCACCCTCATCTAACAGGAACTATGGCTACACCTTC.

For the CDR3, the DNA is TGTGCCAGTAGTATGTTACAGGGTAACGGGCTCGCCGAGCAGTACTTC. The encoded protein is CASSMLQGNGLAEQYF. The chain combines TRBV19 with TRBJ2-7; D possibly corresponds to TRBD1 (6 bases). The CDR3 loop spans 16 amino acids. Germline CDR1 LNHDA, CDR2 SQIVND (reference sequence). Trimming took off 3 bases at V and 6 bases at J, with 21 bases between the two ends.

The gene calls are TRBV7-2 and TRBJ2-3; 9 bases align to TRBD2. The CDR3 loop spans 14 amino acids. The J segment lost 4 bases and the V segment lost 6 bases, leaving 5 bases of the junction unmatched. From germline, CDR1 is SGHTA and CDR2 FQGNSA. The DNA for the CDR3 is TGTGCCAGCAGTTCATGGACTAGCGCAGATACGCAGTATTTT. It translates to CASSSWTSADTQYF.

The chain is built from TRBV5-1 and TRBJ1-6, with D uncertain. The V end lost 2 bases, the J end lost 7 bases, and 7 bases lay between the germline ends. This CDR3 comprises 13 residues. CDR1 SGHRS and CDR2 YFSETQ come from the germline V gene. CDR3 in DNA: TGCGCCAGCAGCTTCCATGAGAATTCACCCCTCCACTTT. As protein: CASSFHENSPLHF.

V gene TRBV3-1 (or the pseudogene TRBV3-2) combines with J gene TRBJ1-6; D call uncertain. The V end lost 4 bases, the J end lost 9 bases, and 13 bases lay between the germline ends. The CDR3 totals 14 residues. Germline V gene data show CDR1 as LGHDT and CDR2 as YNNKEL (reference sequence). The chain's CDR3 is CASSPSARSSPLHF. The CDR3 DNA sequence: TGTGCCAGCAGCCCATCTGCACGCAGTTCACCCCTCCACTTT.

V gene TRBV28 combines with J gene TRBJ2-3, with 11 nucleotides matching TRBD2. The V gene's germline CDR1 is MDHEN and CDR2 SYDVKM. The CDR3 runs 17 residues. Trimming at V came to 6 bases and at J to 2 bases, leaving 10 bases not matched to a gene. CDR3 in amino acids: CASRAGGLAGVTDTQYF. The CDR3 bases are TGTGCCAGCAGAGCGGGAGGACTAGCGGGCGTCACAGATACGCAGTATTTT.

The rearrangement links TRBV4-2 to TRBJ2-3; 7 nucleotides line up with TRBD1. The V gene's germline CDR1 is LGHNA and CDR2 YNFKEQ. V trimming: 3 bases; J trimming: 3 bases; junction bases outside the gene matches: 12. The CDR3 runs 17 residues. CDR3 loop: CASSHGVEGALTDTQYF. In DNA, the CDR3 is TGTGCCAGCAGCCACGGGGTAGAGGGGGCATTAACAGATACGCAGTATTTT.

The chain links TRBV7-9 to TRBJ2-7; weak D call: TRBD1 (5 bases). The germline gives CDR1 SEHNR, CDR2 FQNEAQ (reference sequence). The V end lost 2 bases, the J end lost 2 bases, and 13 bases lay between the germline ends. The CDR3 loop spans 15 amino acids. DNA for the CDR3: TGTGCCAGCAGCTTATTGGGGCCCCCTCCCTACGAGCAGTACTTC. This encodes CASSLLGPPPYEQYF.

The rearrangement uses TRBV7-6 and TRBJ1-2; 7 positions agree with TRBD1. Germline V gives CDR1 SGHVS, CDR2 FNYEAQ. The V and J ends lost 5 bases and 7 bases, in that order; junction bases with no gene match: 7. This CDR3 comprises 13 residues. The CDR3 region is CASSPGGASGYTF. CDR3 nucleotide sequence: TGTGCCAGCAGCCCAGGGGGAGCGAGTGGCTACACCTTC. The variable domain in full, with the rest retrieved from reference TRBV7-6 and TRBJ1-2, is GAGVSQSPRYKVTKRGQDVALRCDPISGHVSLYWYRQALGQGPEFLTYFNYEAQQDKSGLPNDRFSAERPEGSISTLTIQRTEQRDSAMYRCASSPGGASGYTFGSGTRLTVV.

This clone was detected a few times. The V and J genes are TRBV27 and TRBJ2-7; TRBD2 matches 9 bases. Germline CDR1 is MNHEY and CDR2 is SMNVEV (reference sequence). The V gene end was trimmed by 6 bases and the J gene end by 12 bases; junction bases not matched to a gene: 6. This CDR3 region has 11 residues. CDR3 DNA: TGTGCCAGCAGAACCGGGACTAGCTTGTACTTC. Translation: CASRTGTSLYF.

The V gene is TRBV28, the J gene TRBJ1-2, with a tentative D call TRBD1 (6 bases). Germline CDR1 and CDR2: MDHEN and SYDVKM. This CDR3 region has 15 residues. Trimming left V 4 bases short and J 6 bases short, with 18 bases between. Here the CDR3 DNA reads TGTGCCAGCAGTTCGCAGGGGTCGTATCCCAATGGCTACACCTTC. This sequence encodes CASSSQGSYPNGYTF.

The chain couples TRBV24-1 to TRBJ2-2; no clear D gene. The CDR3 length is 11 residues. The germline V and J ends were trimmed by 9 bases and 5 bases, with 6 bases remaining between them. From germline, CDR1 is KGHDR and CDR2 SFDVKD. For the CDR3, the DNA is TGTGCCACCGGGCGAACCGGGGAGCTGTTTTTT. Protein: CATGRTGELFF.

V gene TRBV5-4 combines with J gene TRBJ1-1, with 7 bases fitting TRBD1. CDR3 length: 14 amino acids. The J segment lost 5 bases and the V segment lost 3 bases, leaving 7 bases of the junction unmatched. Germline V gene sequence: CDR1 SGHNT, CDR2 YYREEE (reference sequence). The DNA of the CDR3 is TGTGCCAGCAGCTCCAACAGGGGTAGGACTGAAGCTTTCTTT. It codes for CASSSNRGRTEAFF.

This clone has only a few counts. The chain couples TRBV5-1 to TRBJ1-3, with 10 bases that match TRBD1. The CDR3 totals 17 residues. The V segment lost 1 base and the J segment 4 bases; nucleotides outside the gene matches: 8. Germline V gives CDR1 SGHRS, CDR2 YFSETQ. Here the CDR3 DNA reads TGCGCCAGCAGCTTGACGAGCGGGACAGGGGTCGGAAACACCATATATTTT. Amino acids: CASSLTSGTGVGNTIYF.